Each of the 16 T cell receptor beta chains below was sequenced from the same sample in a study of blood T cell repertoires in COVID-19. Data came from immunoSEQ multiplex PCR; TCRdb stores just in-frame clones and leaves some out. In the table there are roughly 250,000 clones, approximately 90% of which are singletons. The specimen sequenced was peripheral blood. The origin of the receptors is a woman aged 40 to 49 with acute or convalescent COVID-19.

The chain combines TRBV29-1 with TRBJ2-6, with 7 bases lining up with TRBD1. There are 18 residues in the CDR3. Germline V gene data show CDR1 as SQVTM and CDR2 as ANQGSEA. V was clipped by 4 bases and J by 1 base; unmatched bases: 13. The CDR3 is CSVANLRTGVSGANVLTF. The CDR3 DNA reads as TGCAGCGTTGCCAACCTGAGGACAGGTGTTTCTGGGGCCAACGTCCTGACTTTC.

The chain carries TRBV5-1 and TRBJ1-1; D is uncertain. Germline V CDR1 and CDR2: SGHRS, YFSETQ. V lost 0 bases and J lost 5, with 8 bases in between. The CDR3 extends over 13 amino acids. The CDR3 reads CASSLGGRTEAFF. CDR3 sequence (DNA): TGCGCCAGCAGCTTGGGAGGGAGAACTGAAGCTTTCTTT. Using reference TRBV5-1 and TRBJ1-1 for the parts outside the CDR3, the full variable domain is KAGVTQTPRYLIKTRGQQVTLSCSPISGHRSVSWYQQTPGQGLQFLFEYFSETQRNKGNFPGRFSGRQFSNSRSEMNVSTLELGDSALYLCASSLGGRTEAFFGQGTRLTVV.

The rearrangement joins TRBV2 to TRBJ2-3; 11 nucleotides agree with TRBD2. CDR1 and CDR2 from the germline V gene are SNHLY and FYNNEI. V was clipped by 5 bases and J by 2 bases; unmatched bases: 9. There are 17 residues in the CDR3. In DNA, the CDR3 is TGTGCCAGCAGTAGGGCCGGGACTAGCGGACACACAGATACGCAGTATTTT. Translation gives CASSRAGTSGHTDTQYF. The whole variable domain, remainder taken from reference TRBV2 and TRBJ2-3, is EPEVTQTPSHQVTQMGQEVILRCVPISNHLYFYWYRQILGQKVEFLVSFYNNEISEKSEIFDDQFSVERPDGSNFTLKIRSTKLEDSAMYFCASSRAGTSGHTDTQYFGPGTRLTVL.

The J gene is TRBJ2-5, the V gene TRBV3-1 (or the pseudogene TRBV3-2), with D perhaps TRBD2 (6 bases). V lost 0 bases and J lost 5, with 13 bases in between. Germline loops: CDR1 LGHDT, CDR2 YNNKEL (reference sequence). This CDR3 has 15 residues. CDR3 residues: CASSQDPGARETQYF. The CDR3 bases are TGTGCCAGCAGCCAAGACCCGGGAGCCCGGGAGACCCAGTACTTC.

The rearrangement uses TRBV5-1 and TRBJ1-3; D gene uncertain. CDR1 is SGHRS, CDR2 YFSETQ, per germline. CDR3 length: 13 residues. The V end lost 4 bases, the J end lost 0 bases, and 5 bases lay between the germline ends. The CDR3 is CASSRDSGNTIYF. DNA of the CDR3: TGCGCCAGCAGCCGAGACTCTGGAAACACCATATATTTT.

CDR3 amino acids: CASSFGADSTYGYTF. DNA for the CDR3: TGTGCCAGCAGCTTTGGGGCAGACTCGACGTATGGCTACACCTTC. V usage is TRBV5-4 and J usage is TRBJ1-2, with D possibly matching TRBD1 (5 bases). The CDR3 has 15 amino acids. Germline V gene data show CDR1 as SGHNT and CDR2 as YYREEE (reference sequence). The germline V and J ends were trimmed by 2 bases and 5 bases, with 16 bases remaining between them.

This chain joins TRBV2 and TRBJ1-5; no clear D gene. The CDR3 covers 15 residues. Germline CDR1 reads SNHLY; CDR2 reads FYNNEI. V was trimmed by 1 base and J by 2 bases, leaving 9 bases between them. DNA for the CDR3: TGTGCCAGCAGTGAAGGCTCACTCGGCAATCAGCCCCAGCATTTT. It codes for CASSEGSLGNQPQHF.

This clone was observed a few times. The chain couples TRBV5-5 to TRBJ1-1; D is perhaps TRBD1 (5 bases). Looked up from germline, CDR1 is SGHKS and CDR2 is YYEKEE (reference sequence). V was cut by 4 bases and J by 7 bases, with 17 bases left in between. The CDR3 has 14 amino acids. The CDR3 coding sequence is TGTGCCAGCAGCAATAAACAGGCAAACCGTGAAGCTTTCTTT. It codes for CASSNKQANREAFF.

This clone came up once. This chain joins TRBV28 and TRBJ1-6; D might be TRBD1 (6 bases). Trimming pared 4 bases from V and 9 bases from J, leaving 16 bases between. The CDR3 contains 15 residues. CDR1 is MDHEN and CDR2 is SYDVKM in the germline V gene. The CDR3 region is CASSSPDRTVSPLHF. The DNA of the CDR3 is TGTGCCAGCAGTTCCCCTGACAGGACCGTTTCACCCCTCCACTTT.

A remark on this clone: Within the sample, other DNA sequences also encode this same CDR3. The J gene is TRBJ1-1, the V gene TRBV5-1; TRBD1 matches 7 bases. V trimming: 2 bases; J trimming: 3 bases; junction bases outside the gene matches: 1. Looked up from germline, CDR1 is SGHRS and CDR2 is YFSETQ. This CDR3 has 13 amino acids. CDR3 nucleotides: TGCGCCAGCAGCTTTACAGGGGACACTGAAGCTTTCTTT. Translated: CASSFTGDTEAFF.

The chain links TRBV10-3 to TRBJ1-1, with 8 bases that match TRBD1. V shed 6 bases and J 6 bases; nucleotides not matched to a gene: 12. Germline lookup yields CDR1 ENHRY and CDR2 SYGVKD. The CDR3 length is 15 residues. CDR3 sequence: CAISAAGTGMAEAFF. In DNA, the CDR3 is TGTGCCATCAGCGCCGCCGGGACAGGAATGGCTGAAGCTTTCTTT.

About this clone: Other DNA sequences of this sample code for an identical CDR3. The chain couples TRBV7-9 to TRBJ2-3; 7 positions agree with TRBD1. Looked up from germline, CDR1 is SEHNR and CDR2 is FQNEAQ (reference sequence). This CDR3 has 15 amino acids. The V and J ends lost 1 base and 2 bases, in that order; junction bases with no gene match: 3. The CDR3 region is CASSLGTGVTDTQYF. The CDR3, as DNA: TGTGCCAGCAGCTTAGGCACAGGGGTCACAGATACGCAGTATTTT.

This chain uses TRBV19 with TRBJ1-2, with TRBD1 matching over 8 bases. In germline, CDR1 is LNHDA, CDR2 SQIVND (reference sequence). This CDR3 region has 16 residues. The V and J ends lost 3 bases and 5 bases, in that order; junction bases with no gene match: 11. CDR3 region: CASSISDRGAVYGYTF. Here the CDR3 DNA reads TGTGCCAGTAGTATCTCCGACAGGGGAGCAGTTTATGGCTACACCTTC. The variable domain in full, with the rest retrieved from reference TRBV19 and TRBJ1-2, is DGGITQSPKYLFRKEGQNVTLSCEQNLNHDAMYWYRQDPGQGLRLIYYSQIVNDFQKGDIAEGYSVSREKKESFPLTVTSAQKNPTAFYLCASSISDRGAVYGYTFGSGTRLTVV.

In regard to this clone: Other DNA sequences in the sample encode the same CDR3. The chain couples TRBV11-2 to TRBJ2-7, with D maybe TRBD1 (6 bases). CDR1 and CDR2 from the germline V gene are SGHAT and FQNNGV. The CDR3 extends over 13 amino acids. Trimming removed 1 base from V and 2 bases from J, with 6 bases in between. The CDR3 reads CASSLGGPYEQYV. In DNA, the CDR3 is TGTGCCAGCAGCTTAGGGGGGCCCTACGAGCAGTACGTC.

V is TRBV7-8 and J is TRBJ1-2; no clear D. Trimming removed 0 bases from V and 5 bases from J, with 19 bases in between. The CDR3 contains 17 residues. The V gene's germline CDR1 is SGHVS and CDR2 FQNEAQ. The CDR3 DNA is TGTGCCAGCAGCTTAGCCATGGGCCCCCGCGGGAATTATGGCTACACCTTC. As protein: CASSLAMGPRGNYGYTF.

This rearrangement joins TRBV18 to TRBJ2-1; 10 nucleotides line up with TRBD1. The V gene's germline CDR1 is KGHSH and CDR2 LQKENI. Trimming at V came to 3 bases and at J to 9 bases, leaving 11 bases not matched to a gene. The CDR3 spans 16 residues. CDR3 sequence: CASSPAGTGVSGEQFF. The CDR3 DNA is TGTGCCAGCTCACCCGCCGGGACAGGGGTGTCCGGTGAGCAGTTCTTC.